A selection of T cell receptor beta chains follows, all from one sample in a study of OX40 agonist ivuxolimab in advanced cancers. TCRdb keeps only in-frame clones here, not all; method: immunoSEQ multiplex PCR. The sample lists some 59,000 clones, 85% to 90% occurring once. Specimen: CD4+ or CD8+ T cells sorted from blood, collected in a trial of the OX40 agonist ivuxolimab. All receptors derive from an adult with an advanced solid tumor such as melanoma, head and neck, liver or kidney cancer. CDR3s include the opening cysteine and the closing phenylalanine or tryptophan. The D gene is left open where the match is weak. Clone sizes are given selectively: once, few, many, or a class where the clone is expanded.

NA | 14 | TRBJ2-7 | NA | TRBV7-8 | CASSLSLTTYEQYF | TGTGCCAGCAGCTTATCCCTAACTACCTACGAGCAGTACTTC
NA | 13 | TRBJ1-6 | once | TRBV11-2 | CASGWQNNSPLHF | TGTGCCAGCGGTTGGCAGAATAATTCACCCCTCCACTTT
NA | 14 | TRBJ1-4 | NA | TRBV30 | CAWSGTGTNEKLFF | TGTGCCTGGAGTGGAACAGGAACTAATGAAAAACTGTTTTTT
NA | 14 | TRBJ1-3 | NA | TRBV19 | CASKPGTSGNTIYF | TGTGCCAGTAAACCCGGGACCTCTGGAAACACCATATATTTT
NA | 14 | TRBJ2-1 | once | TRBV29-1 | CSVEVQQSYNEQFF | TGCAGCGTTGAAGTACAGCAATCCTACAATGAGCAGTTCTTC
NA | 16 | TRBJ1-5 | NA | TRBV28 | CASSLPGTSFGEPQHF | TGTGCCAGCAGTCTCCCTGGGACGAGTTTCGGGGAGCCCCAGCATTTT
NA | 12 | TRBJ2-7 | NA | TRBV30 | CACGVGSHEQYF | TGTGCCTGCGGGGTGGGGTCCCACGAGCAGTACTTC
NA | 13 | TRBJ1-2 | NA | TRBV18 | CASSRDRIYGYTF | TGTGCCAGCTCACGAGACAGGATCTATGGCTACACCTTC
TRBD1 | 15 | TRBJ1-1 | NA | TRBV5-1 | CASSSSRTGNTEAFF | TGCGCCAGCAGCTCCTCCAGGACAGGGAACACTGAAGCTTTCTTT
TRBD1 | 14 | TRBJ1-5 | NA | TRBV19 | CASSPGTGSGPQHF | TGTGCCAGTAGTCCCGGGACAGGGTCCGGGCCCCAGCATTTT
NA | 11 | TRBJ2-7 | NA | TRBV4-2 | CASSSPYEQYF | TGTGCCAGCAGCTCGCCCTACGAGCAGTACTTC
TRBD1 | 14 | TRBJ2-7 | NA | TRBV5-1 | CASSSTGGSYEQYF | TGCGCCAGCAGCTCGACAGGGGGTTCCTACGAGCAGTACTTC
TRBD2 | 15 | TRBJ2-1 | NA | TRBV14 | CASSQDATSGRGQFF | TGTGCCAGCAGCCAAGATGCCACTAGCGGGAGAGGGCAGTTCTTC
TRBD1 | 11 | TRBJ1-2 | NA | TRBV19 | CASTDRYGYTF | TGTGCCAGTACGGACAGGTATGGCTACACCTTC
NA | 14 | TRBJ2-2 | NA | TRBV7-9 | CASPRHPNTGELFF | TGTGCCAGCCCCCGACATCCGAACACCGGGGAGCTGTTTTTT
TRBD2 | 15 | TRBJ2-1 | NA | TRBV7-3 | CASSLATSRNNEQFF | TGTGCCAGCAGCTTAGCGACTAGCAGAAACAATGAGCAGTTCTTC
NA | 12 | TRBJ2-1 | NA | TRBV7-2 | CASSTQRNEQFF | TGTGCCAGCAGCACACAGCGAAATGAGCAGTTCTTC
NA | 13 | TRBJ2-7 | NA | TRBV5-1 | CASSSTATYEQYF | TGCGCCAGCAGCTCGACAGCTACCTACGAGCAGTACTTC
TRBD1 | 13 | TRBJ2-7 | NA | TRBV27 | CASGGQGVYEQYF | TGTGCCAGCGGCGGACAGGGGGTTTACGAGCAGTACTTC
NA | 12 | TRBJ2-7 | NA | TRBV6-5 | CASSYPGSEQYF | TGTGCCAGCAGTTACCCCGGCTCCGAGCAGTACTTC
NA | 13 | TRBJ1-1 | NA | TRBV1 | CTSKASRGTEAFF | TGCACCAGCAAAGCTTCGAGGGGCACTGAAGCTTTCTTT
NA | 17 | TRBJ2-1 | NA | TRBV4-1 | CASSQDLPASRYNEQFF | TGCGCCAGCAGCCAAGATCTCCCAGCGAGTAGGTACAATGAGCAGTTCTTC
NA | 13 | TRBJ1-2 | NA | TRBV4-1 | CASSQNRADGYTF | TGCGCCAGCAGCCAAAACCGGGCCGATGGCTACACCTTC
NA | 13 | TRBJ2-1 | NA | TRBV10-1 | CASSLGPRDEQFF | TGCGCCAGCAGTTTGGGGCCTCGGGATGAGCAGTTCTTC
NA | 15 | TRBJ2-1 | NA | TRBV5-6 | CASSLTGPYYNEQFF | TGTGCCAGCAGCTTAACGGGACCTTATTACAATGAGCAGTTCTTC
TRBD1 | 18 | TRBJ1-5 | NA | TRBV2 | CASSEAPTGGWGNQPQHF | TGTGCCAGCAGTGAAGCGCCCACAGGGGGCTGGGGAAATCAGCCCCAGCATTTT
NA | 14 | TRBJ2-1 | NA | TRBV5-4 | CASTRWGPGNEQFF | TGTGCCAGCACCCGATGGGGCCCTGGGAATGAGCAGTTCTTC
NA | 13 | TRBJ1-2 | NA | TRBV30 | CAWSAGQGYGYTF | TGTGCCTGGAGCGCGGGCCAGGGCTATGGCTACACCTTC
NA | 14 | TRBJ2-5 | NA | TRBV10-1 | CASTGLQLKETQYF | TGCGCCAGCACGGGACTCCAATTAAAAGAGACCCAGTACTTC
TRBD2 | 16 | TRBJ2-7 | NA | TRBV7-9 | CASSLALASGTYEQYF | TGTGCCAGCAGCTTAGCGCTGGCTAGCGGGACCTACGAGCAGTACTTC
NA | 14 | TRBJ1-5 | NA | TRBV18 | CASSPAASNQPQHF | TGTGCCAGCTCACCGGCAGCTTCGAATCAGCCCCAGCATTTT
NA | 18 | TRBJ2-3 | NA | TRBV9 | CASSPRGGTLHSTDTQYF | TGTGCCAGCAGCCCGAGGGGGGGGACTCTCCATTCCACAGATACGCAGTATTTT
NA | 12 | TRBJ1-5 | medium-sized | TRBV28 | CASSPIDQPQHF | TGTGCCAGCAGTCCCATAGATCAGCCCCAGCATTTT
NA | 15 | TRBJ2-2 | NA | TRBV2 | CASTGRIGGTGELFF | TGTGCCAGCACGGGGCGGATAGGAGGTACCGGGGAGCTGTTTTTT
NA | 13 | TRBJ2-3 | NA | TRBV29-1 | CSVVDPYGGTQYF | TGCAGCGTTGTGGACCCGTATGGGGGGACGCAGTATTTT
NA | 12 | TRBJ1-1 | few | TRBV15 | CATSRDFIEAFF | TGTGCCACCAGCAGAGATTTCATTGAAGCTTTCTTT
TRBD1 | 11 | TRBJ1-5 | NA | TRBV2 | CASSRQGGRHF | TGTGCCAGCAGCCGACAGGGTGGGCGACATTTT
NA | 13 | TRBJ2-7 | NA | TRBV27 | CASSLSRSYEQYF | TGTGCCAGCAGTTTATCACGCAGCTACGAGCAGTACTTC
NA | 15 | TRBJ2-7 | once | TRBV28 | CASSLFAGGQNEQYF | TGTGCCAGCAGTTTATTTGCCGGGGGGCAAAACGAGCAGTACTTC
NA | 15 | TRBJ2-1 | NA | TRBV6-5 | CASSTAIAEYNEQFF | TGTGCCAGCAGTACCGCCATAGCGGAGTACAATGAGCAGTTCTTC
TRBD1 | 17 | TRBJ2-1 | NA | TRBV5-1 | CASTEDGTGVRYNEQFF | TGCGCCAGCACTGAGGACGGGACAGGGGTGAGGTACAATGAGCAGTTCTTC